The next 4 T cell receptor beta chains were all read from a single sample in a study of CD8 T cells in Susac syndrome. An input of about 0.5 to 1 ug of RNA was subjected to reverse transcription using random hexamers. TCRdb reanalysed the immunoSEQ multiplex PCR reads using MiXCR and keeps one entry per CDR3 protein. The profile shows fewer than 350,000 distinct CDR3 sequences, about 89% of them singletons. Sequencing was performed on CD8+ T cells from PBMCs. These receptors were obtained from a human donor with multiple sclerosis.

This clonotype was found a few times. V usage is TRBV25-1 and J usage is TRBJ2-5; no firm D call. The germline CDR1 and CDR2 sequences are MGHDK and SYGVNS. CDR3 length: 14 residues. V lost 5 bases, J lost 5 bases, and 15 bases lay in between. CDR3 in DNA: TGTGCCAGCAGTATCACGTGGCCCGGGGAGACCCAGTACTTC. Protein: CASSITWPGETQYF.

The chain employs TRBV19 and TRBJ2-5; a possible D gene is TRBD2 (6 bases). The CDR3 length is 15 residues. The germline CDR1 and CDR2 sequences are LNHDA and SQIVND (reference sequence). V lost 5 bases to trimming and J lost 3 bases, with 16 bases between them. CDR3 region: CASSWSGLGEETQYF. DNA of the CDR3: TGTGCCAGTAGTTGGAGCGGGTTAGGTGAAGAGACCCAGTACTTC.

This rearrangement joins TRBV7-9 to TRBJ1-2; D gene ambiguous. The CDR3 length is 12 residues. Trimming left V 1 base short and J 7 bases short, with 7 bases between. The germline V gene has CDR1 SEHNR and CDR2 FQNEAQ (reference sequence). This CDR3 is CASSLVSSGYTF. CDR3 sequence (DNA): TGTGCCAGCAGCTTAGTGTCATCTGGCTACACCTTC.

This clonotype was counted between two and nine times. V and J are TRBV28 and TRBJ2-7; tentatively, D is TRBD2 (5 bases). The CDR3 spans 14 residues. Germline assignment: CDR1 MDHEN and CDR2 SYDVKM. Trimming removed 2 bases at V and 4 bases at J, with 12 bases between. The CDR3 DNA sequence: TGTGCCAGCAGTTTAGATTTCCGGGGTTACGAGCAGTACTTC. Translation gives CASSLDFRGYEQYF.